This T cell receptor beta chain was sequenced in a study of blood T cell repertoires in COVID-19. Study information: PBMCs, B-cell-depleted T cells, or T cells were the source of the cDNA or gDNA that made up the material.

Original processing methods: Nucleated cell number was recorded as an estimate derived from reference gene primer amplification. Only in-frame clones appear in the TCRdb table, and some are missing; sequencing was by immunoSEQ multiplex PCR. D and trimming come from the DNA, and the V and J calls and clone size come from that table. The table includes about 310,000 clones, around 87% detected once. Trimming cost V 2 bases and J 2 bases, with 12 bases left between them. Germline CDR1 SSHAT, CDR2 FNYEAQ (reference sequence). There are 15 residues in the CDR3. The source material was peripheral blood. This receptor was taken from a woman in her forties or fifties who had recovered from COVID-19. This chain links TRBV7-7 with TRBJ2-5; TRBD2 might be the D (6 bases). In DNA form, the CDR3 reads TGTGCCAGCAGCTTATTATTAGGAGGGCAAGAGACCCAGTACTTC. It yields the protein CASSLLLGGQETQYF.